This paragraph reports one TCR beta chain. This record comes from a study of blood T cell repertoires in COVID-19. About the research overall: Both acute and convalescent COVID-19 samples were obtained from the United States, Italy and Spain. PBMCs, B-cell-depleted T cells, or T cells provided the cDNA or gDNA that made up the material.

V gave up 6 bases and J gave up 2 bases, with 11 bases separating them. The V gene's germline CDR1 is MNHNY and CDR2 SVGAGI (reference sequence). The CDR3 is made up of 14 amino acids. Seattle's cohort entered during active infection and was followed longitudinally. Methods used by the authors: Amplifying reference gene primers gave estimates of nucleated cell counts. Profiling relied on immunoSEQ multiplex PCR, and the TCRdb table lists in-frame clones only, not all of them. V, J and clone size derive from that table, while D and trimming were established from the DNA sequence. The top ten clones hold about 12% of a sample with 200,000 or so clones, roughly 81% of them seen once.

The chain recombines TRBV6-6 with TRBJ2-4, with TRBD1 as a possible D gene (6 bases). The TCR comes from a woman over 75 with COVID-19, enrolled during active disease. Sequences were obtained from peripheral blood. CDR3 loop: CASSQQGTKNIQYF. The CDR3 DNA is TGTGCCAGCAGCCAACAGGGAACCAAAAACATTCAGTACTTC.